The present T cell receptor (beta chain) was sequenced within a study of Ad26.COV2.S vaccination and SARS-CoV-2 variants. Study overall: Dosing was one shot or two shots 56 days apart.

As for treatment: roughly 19 received Ad26.COV2.S at low or high dose, single or two shots; a few received placebo; per-sample allocation not given. Day 63 following the first vaccine or placebo injection was when the samples were taken. A Boston adult aged 18-55 years was the donor. This clone was detected once. The V gene lost 4 bases and the J gene lost 10 bases, with 17 bases spanning the gap. The CDR3 runs 13 residues. Germline assignment: CDR1 SGHNT and CDR2 YYREEE (reference sequence). The assay was immunoSEQ multiplex PCR, and TCRdb's table has in-frame clones only and misses some. The table has 250,000 to 300,000 clones, around 87% seen once.

The chain is built from TRBV5-4 and TRBJ1-2; D is possibly TRBD1 (5 bases). The origin of this receptor is a person aged 18-60 years who received the Ad26.COV2.S COVID-19 vaccine or a placebo. Sequences were derived from peripheral blood, sampled in a trial of Ad26.COV2.S vaccine versus placebo. In DNA form, the CDR3 reads TGTGCCAGCAGCCTGAATCAGGGCTCCGACTACACCTTC. Translated, it gives CASSLNQGSDYTF.